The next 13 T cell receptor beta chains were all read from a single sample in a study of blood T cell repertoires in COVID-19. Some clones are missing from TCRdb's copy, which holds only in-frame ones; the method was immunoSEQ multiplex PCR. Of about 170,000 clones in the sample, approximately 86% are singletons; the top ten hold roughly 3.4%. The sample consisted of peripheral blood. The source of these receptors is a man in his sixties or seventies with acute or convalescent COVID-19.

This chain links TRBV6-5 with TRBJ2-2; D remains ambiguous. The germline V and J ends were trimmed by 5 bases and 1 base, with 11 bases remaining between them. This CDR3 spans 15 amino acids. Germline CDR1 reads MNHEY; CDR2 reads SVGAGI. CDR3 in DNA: TGTGCCAGCAGTATGGTACAGCTGAACACCGGGGAGCTGTTTTTT. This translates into CASSMVQLNTGELFF.

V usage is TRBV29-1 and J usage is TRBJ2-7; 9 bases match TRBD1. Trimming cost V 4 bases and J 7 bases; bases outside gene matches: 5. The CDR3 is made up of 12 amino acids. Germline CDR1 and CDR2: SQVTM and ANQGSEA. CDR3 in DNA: TGCAGCGTTGCACAGGGGGCTGGGGAGCAGTACTTC. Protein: CSVAQGAGEQYF.

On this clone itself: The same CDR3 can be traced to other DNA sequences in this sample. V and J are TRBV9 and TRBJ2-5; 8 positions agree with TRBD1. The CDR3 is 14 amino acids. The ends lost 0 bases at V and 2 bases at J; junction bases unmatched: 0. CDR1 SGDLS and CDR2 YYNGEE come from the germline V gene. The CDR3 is CASSVGTGQETQYF. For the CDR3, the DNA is TGTGCCAGCAGCGTAGGGACAGGGCAAGAGACCCAGTACTTC.

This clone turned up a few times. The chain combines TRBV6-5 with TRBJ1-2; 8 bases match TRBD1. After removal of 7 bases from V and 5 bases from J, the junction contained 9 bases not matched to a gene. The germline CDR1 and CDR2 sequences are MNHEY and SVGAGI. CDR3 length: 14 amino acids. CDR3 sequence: CASNPGQALYGYTF. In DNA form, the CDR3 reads TGTGCCAGCAACCCGGGACAGGCCCTTTATGGCTACACCTTC.

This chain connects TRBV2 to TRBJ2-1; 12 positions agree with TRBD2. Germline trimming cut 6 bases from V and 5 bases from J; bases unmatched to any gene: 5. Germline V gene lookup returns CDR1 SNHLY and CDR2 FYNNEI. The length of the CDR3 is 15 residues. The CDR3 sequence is CASRMTSGGHNEQFF. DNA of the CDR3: TGTGCCAGCAGGATGACTAGCGGGGGACACAATGAGCAGTTCTTC.

The CDR3 protein is CSAQILGRAFF. As DNA, the CDR3 is TGCAGTGCTCAGATACTGGGGAGAGCTTTCTTT. The V gene is TRBV20-1, the J gene TRBJ1-1; D uncertain. Germline values: CDR1 DFQATT, CDR2 SNEGSKA (reference sequence). Trimming left V 5 bases short and J 10 bases short, with 14 bases between. This CDR3 spans 11 amino acids.

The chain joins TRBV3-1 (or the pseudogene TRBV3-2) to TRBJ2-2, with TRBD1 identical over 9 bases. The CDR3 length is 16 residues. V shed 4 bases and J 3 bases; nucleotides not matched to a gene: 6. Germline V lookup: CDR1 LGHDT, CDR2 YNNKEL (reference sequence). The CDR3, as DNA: TGTGCCAGCAGCCTCAACAGGGGGCGGGACACCGGGGAGCTGTTTTTT. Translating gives CASSLNRGRDTGELFF.

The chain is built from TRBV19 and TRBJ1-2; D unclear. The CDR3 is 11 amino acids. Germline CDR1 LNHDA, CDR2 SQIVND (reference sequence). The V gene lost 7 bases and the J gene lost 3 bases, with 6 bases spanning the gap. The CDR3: CASTGYYGYTF. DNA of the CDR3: TGTGCCAGTACAGGCTACTATGGCTACACCTTC.

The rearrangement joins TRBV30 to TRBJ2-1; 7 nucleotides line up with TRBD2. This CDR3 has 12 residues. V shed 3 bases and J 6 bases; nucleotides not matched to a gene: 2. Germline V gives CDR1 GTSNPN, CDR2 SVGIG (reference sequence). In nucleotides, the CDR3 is TGTGCCTGGAGGACTAGCAGCAATGAGCAGTTCTTC. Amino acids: CAWRTSSNEQFF.

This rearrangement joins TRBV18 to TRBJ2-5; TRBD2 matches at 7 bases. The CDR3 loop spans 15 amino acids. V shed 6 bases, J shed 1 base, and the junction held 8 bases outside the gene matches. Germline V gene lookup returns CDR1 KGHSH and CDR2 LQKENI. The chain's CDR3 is CASSLMASGQETQYF. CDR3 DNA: TGTGCCAGCTCCCTCATGGCTAGCGGCCAAGAGACCCAGTACTTC.

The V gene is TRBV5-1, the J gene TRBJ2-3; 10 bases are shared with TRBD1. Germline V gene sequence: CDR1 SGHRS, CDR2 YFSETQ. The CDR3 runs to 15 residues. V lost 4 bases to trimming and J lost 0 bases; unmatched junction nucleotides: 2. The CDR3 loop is CASSGTGVSTDTQYF. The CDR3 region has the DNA TGCGCCAGCAGCGGGACAGGGGTTAGCACAGATACGCAGTATTTT.

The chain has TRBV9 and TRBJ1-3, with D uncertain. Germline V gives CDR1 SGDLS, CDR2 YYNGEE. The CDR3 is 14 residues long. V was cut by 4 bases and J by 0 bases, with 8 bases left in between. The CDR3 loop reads CASSPISSGNTIYF. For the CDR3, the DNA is TGTGCCAGCAGCCCGATTAGCTCTGGAAACACCATATATTTT.

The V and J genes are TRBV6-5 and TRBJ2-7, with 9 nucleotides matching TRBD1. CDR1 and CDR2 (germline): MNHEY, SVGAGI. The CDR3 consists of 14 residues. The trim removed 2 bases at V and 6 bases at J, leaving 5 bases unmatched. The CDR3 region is CASSYDYRGREQYF. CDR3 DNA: TGTGCCAGCAGTTACGACTACAGGGGGCGCGAGCAGTACTTC.